This TCR beta chain came from a study of identical twins. Study-wide points: Possibly, invariant MAIT and iNKT cells partly confounded zero-insertion analyses. For out-of-frame beta sequences, excess twin sharing was weaker. Modeled out-of-frame TCR alpha sharing in monozygotic twins fell below observed levels.

Notes on this clonotype: The antigen is not known.

With 0 bases removed from V and 9 bases from J, the gap between germline ends came to 15 bases. The CDR3 is made up of 15 amino acids. Per germline, CDR1 MGHRA and CDR2 YSYEKL. Template switching added a universal primer site; cDNA carried unique molecular identifiers. One entry per CDR3 protein, called by TCRdb with MiXCR from the 5' RACE reads. The sample records about 890,000 distinct CDR3 sequences, more than 9% being singletons. Another study also made use of these data, one on yellow fever vaccine responses in identical twins.

What was sequenced was PBMCs. This TCR was recovered from a woman under 30 in good health. This chain uses TRBV4-1 with TRBJ2-1; D uncertain. The CDR3 DNA is TGCGCCAGCAGCCAAGAATCTTCGTCCCTTTTTGAGCAGTTCTTC. Encoded protein: CASSQESSSLFEQFF.